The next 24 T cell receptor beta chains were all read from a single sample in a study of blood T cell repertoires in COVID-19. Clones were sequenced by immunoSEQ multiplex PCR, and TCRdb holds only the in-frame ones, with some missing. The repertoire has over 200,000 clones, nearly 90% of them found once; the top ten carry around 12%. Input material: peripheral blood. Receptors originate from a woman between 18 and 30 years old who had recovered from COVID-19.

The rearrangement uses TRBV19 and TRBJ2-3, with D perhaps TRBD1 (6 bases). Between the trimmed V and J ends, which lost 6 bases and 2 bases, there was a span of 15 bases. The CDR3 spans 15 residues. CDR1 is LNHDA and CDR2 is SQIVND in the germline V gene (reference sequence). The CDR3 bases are TGTGCCAGTAGGCTTCTCCGGGACAACACAGATACGCAGTATTTT. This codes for CASRLLRDNTDTQYF.

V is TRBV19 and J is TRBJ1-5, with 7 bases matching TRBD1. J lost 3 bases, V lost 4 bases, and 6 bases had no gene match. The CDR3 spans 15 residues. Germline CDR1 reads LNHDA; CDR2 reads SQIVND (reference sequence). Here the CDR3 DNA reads TGTGCCAGTAGTACGCAGGGGGGATTCAATCAGCCCCAGCATTTT. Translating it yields CASSTQGGFNQPQHF.

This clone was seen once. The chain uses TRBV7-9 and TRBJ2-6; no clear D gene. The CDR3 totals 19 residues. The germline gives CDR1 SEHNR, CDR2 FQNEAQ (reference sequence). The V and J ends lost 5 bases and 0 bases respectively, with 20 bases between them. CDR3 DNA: TGTGCCAGCAGCGACACCGCTTCTCGAAAGAGCTCTGGGGCCAACGTCCTGACTTTC. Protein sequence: CASSDTASRKSSGANVLTF.

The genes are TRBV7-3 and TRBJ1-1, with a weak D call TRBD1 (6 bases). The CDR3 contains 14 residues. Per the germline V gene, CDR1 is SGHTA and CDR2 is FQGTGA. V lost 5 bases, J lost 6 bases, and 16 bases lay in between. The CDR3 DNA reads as TGTGCCAGCAGCGCACAGGGCGTGATTGCTGAAGCTTTCTTT. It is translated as CASSAQGVIAEAFF. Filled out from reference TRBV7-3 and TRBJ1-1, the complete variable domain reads GAGVSQTPSNKVTEKGKYVELRCDPISGHTALYWYRQSLGQGPEFLIYFQGTGAADDSGLPNDRFFAVRPEGSVSTLKIQRTERGDSAVYLCASSAQGVIAEAFFGQGTRLTVV.

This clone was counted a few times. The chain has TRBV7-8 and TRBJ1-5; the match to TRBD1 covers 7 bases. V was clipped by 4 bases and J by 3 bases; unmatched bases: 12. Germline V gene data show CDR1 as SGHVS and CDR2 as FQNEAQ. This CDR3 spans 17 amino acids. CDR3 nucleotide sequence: TGTGCCAGCAGCTCCCGATCGACAGGGACGGTCAATCAGCCCCAGCATTTT. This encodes CASSSRSTGTVNQPQHF.

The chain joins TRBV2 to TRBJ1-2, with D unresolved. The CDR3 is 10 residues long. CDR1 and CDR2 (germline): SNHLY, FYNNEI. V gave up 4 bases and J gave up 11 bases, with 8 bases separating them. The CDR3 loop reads CASSVRQYTF. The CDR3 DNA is TGTGCCAGCAGTGTTCGTCAGTACACCTTC.

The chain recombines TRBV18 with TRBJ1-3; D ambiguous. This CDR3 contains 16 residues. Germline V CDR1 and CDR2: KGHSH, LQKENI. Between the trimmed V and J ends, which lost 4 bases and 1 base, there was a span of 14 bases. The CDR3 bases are TGTGCCAGCTCACAGAACCCGGGAAAATCTGGAAACACCATATATTTT. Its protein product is CASSQNPGKSGNTIYF.

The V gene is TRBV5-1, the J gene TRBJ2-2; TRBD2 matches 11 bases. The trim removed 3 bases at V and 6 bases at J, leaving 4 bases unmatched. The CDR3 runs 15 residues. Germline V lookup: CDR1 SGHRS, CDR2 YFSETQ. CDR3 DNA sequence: TGCGCCAGCAGCTCTCTAGCGGGAGGCCCCGGGGAGCTGTTTTTT. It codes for CASSSLAGGPGELFF.

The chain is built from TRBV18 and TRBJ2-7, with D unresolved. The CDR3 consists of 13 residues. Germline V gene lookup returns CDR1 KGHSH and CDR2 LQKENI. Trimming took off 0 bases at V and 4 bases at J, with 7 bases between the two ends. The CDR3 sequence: CASSPPTGYEQYF. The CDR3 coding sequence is TGTGCCAGCTCACCACCGACGGGTTACGAGCAGTACTTC.

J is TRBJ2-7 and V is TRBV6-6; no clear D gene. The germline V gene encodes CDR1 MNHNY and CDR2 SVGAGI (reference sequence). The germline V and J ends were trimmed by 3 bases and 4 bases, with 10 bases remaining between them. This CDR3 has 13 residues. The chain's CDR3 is CASSYEVLYEQYF. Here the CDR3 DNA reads TGTGCCAGCAGTTATGAGGTCCTTTACGAGCAGTACTTC.

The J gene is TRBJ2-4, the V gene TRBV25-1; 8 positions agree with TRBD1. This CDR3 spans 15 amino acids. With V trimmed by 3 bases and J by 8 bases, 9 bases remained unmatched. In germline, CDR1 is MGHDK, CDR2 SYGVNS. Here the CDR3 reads CASSDKDRGKDIQYF. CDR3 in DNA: TGTGCCAGCAGTGATAAAGACAGGGGCAAGGACATTCAGTACTTC.

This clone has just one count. The CDR3 coding sequence is TGTGCCAGCTCGAGACAGGGGATGGATCAGCCCCAGCATTTT. Protein: CASSRQGMDQPQHF. The chain links TRBV18 to TRBJ1-5; 8 bases map to TRBD1. CDR1 is KGHSH and CDR2 is LQKENI in the germline V gene. CDR3 length equals 14 residues. Trimming took 6 bases from V and 5 from J; bases not matched to a gene: 6. Using reference TRBV18 and TRBJ1-5 for the parts outside the CDR3, the full variable domain is NAGVMQNPRHLVRRRGQEARLRCSPMKGHSHVYWYRQLPEEGLKFMVYLQKENIIDESGMPKERFSAEFPKEGPSILRIQQVVRGDSAAYFCASSRQGMDQPQHFGDGTRLSIL.

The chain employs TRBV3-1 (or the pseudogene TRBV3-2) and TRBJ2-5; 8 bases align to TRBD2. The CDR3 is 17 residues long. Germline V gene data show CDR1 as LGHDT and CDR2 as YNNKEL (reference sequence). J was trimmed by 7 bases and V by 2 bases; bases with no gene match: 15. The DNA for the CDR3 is TGTGCCAGCAGCCAAAAAGTGACTAGCGAGCTTTTGGGGACCCAGTACTTC. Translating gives CASSQKVTSELLGTQYF.

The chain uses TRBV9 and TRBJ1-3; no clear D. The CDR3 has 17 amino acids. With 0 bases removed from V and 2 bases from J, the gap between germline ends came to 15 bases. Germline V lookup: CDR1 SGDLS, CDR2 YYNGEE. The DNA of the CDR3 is TGTGCCAGCAGCGTAGGAGTCAGCGGGCTTGCTGGAAACACCATATATTTT. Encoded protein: CASSVGVSGLAGNTIYF. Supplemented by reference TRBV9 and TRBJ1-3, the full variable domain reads DSGVTQTPKHLITATGQRVTLRCSPRSGDLSVYWYQQSLDQGLQFLIQYYNGEERAKGNILERFSAQQFPDLHSELNLSSLELGDSALYFCASSVGVSGLAGNTIYFGEGSWLTVV.

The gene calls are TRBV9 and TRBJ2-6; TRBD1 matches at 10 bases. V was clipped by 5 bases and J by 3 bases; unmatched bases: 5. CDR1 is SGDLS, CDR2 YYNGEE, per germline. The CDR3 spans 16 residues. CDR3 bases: TGTGCCAGCAGTCGACAGGGGGCTGGTGGGGCCAACGTCCTGACTTTC. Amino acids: CASSRQGAGGANVLTF. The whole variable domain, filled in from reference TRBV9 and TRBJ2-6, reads DSGVTQTPKHLITATGQRVTLRCSPRSGDLSVYWYQQSLDQGLQFLIQYYNGEERAKGNILERFSAQQFPDLHSELNLSSLELGDSALYFCASSRQGAGGANVLTFGAGSRLTVL.

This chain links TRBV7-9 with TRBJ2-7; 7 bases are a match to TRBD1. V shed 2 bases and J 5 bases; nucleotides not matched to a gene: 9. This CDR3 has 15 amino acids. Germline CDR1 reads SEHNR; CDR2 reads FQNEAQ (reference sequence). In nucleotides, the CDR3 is TGTGCCAGCAGCTTAAATAGGGACAGTTTTAACGAGCAGTACTTC. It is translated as CASSLNRDSFNEQYF.

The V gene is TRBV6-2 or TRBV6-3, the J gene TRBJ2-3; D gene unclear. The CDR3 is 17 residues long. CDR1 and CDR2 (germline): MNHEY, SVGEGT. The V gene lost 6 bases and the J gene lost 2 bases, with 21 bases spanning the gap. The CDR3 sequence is CASSPPPGVAPTDTQYF. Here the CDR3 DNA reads TGTGCCAGCAGCCCACCCCCCGGAGTAGCTCCCACAGATACGCAGTATTTT.

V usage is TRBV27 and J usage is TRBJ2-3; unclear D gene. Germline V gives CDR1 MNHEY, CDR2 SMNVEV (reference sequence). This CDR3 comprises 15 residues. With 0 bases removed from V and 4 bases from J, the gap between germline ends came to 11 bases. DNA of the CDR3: TGTGCCAGCAGTTTATCAGGCGGATCCGCAGATACGCAGTATTTT. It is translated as CASSLSGGSADTQYF.

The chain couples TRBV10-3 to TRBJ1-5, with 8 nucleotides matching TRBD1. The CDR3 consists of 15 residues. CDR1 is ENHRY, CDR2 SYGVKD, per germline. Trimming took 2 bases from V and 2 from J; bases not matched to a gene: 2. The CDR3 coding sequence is TGTGCCATCAGTGAGGAGGACAGGGGCAATCAGCCCCAGCATTTT. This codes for CAISEEDRGNQPQHF.

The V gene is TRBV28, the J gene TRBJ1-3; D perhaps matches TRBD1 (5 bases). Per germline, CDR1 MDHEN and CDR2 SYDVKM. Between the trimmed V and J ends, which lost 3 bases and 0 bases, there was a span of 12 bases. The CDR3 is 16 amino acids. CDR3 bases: TGTGCCAGCAGTTTTGACCAGGGCAACTCTGGAAACACCATATATTTT. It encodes CASSFDQGNSGNTIYF. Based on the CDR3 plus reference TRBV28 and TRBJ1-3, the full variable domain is DVKVTQSSRYLVKRTGEKVFLECVQDMDHENMFWYRQDPGLGLRLIYFSYDVKMKEKGDIPEGYSVSREKKERFSLILESASTNQTSMYLCASSFDQGNSGNTIYFGEGSWLTVV.

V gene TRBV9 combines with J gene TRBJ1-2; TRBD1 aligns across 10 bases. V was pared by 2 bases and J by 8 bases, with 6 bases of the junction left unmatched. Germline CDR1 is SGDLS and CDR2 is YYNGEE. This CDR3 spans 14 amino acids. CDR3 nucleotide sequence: TGTGCCAGCAGCGTGGGACAGGGGAAGAGAGGCTACACCTTC. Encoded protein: CASSVGQGKRGYTF.

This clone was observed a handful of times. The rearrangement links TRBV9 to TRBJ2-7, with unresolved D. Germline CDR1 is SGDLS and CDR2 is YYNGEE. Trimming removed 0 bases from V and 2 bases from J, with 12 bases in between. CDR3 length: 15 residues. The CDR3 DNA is TGTGCCAGCAGCGTAGGAGTAGCTCGGGCCTACGAGCAGTACTTC. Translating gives CASSVGVARAYEQYF.

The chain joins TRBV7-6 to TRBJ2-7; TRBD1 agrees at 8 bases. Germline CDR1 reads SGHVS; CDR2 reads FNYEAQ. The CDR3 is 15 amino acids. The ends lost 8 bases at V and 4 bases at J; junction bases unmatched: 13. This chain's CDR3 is CASGGQGVFGYEQYF. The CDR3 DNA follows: TGTGCCAGCGGTGGACAGGGAGTCTTCGGGTACGAGCAGTACTTC.

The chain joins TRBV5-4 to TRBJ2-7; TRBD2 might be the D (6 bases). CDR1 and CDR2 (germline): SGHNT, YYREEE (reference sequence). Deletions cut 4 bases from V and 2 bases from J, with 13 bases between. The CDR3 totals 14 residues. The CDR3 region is CASSSRDSTYEQYF. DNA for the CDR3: TGTGCCAGCAGCAGCCGGGACTCAACCTACGAGCAGTACTTC.